This entry features one T cell receptor beta chain sequence. Within the sample, other DNA sequences also encode this same CDR3. The V and J ends lost 5 bases and 2 bases, in that order; junction bases with no gene match: 7. This CDR3 region has 16 residues. Looked up from germline, CDR1 is MDHEN and CDR2 is SYDVKM. This sample is drawn from a study of blood T cell repertoires in COVID-19. Across the study: Acute-phase and convalescent COVID-19 samples originated in the United States, Italy and Spain. T cells, B-cell-depleted T cells, or PBMCs provided the cDNA or gDNA that served as material.

Authors' data handling: For nucleated cells, counts were estimated from reference gene primer amplification. Method: immunoSEQ multiplex PCR; TCRdb's copy keeps in-frame clones and lacks some. The D gene and trimming were derived from the DNA, and the V and J assignments and clone size from that table. The table records 260,000 or so clones, around 88% of them present only once. The sample consisted of peripheral blood. V and J are TRBV28 and TRBJ1-5; 9 nucleotides align to TRBD1. The receptor was isolated from a man aged 80 or over with acute or convalescent COVID-19. The CDR3 region is CASSPGTGSRNQPQHF. DNA for the CDR3: TGTGCCAGCAGTCCCGGGACAGGGAGTCGCAATCAGCCCCAGCATTTT.